These 23 T cell receptor beta chains were sequenced from one sample in a study of cytomegalovirus exposure and HLA in healthy donors (dated by TCRdb to about 2017). The library was made by the immunoSEQ multiplex PCR assay. For the multiplex PCR, a mixture combining 60 forward primers for TCR Vbeta segments and 13 reverse primers for TCR Jbeta segments was used. Drawn from immuneACCESS, this table holds only the in-frame rearrangements with V and J called that TCRdb kept. Clones are partly lost; checked studies trace under half to an unresolved V gene and leave the rest unexplained. For this sample the table gives some 100,000 clones, of which 75% to 85% were detected only once. In total, the top ten clones hold more than 1% of the sample. The sequenced material came from PBMCs. These receptor sequences come from a woman aged 18-30 years in good health and CMV-seronegative.

This chain links TRBV7-2 with TRBJ2-2; 7 bases agree with TRBD2. This CDR3 has 17 residues. V shed 1 base and J 7 bases; nucleotides not matched to a gene: 12. Germline CDR1 SGHTA, CDR2 FQGNSA. The DNA for the CDR3 is TGTGCCAGCAGCTTAGTCGGGTCTAGCGGAGGGTTCGGGGAGCTGTTTTTT. Encoded protein: CASSLVGSSGGFGELFF. Full variable domain (outside the CDR3, taken from reference TRBV7-2 and TRBJ2-2): GAGVSQSPSNKVTEKGKDVELRCDPISGHTALYWYRQSLGQGLEFLIYFQGNSAPDKSGLPSDRFSAERTGGSVSTLTIQRTQQEDSAVYLCASSLVGSSGGFGELFFGEGSRLTVL.

The V call is TRBV2, the J call TRBJ2-7; D is perhaps TRBD1 (5 bases). The germline CDR1 and CDR2 sequences are SNHLY and FYNNEI. The CDR3 has 16 residues. V gave up 3 bases and J gave up 3 bases, with 18 bases separating them. The CDR3 is CASSEKGMGFYYEQYF. The CDR3 DNA reads TGTGCCAGCAGTGAGAAGGGGATGGGGTTTTACTACGAGCAGTACTTC.

The chain uses TRBV28 and TRBJ1-4; TRBD1 is a possible D gene (5 bases). In germline, CDR1 is MDHEN, CDR2 SYDVKM. V was shortened by 10 bases and J by 5 bases, with 20 bases between the two germline ends. CDR3 length equals 15 residues. Here the CDR3 reads CATTDTGEGNEKLFF. The CDR3 nucleotides are TGTGCCACCACAGACACGGGGGAAGGAAATGAAAAACTGTTTTTT.

The J gene is TRBJ2-5, the V gene TRBV28, with 15 bases lining up with TRBD2. The germline V gene has CDR1 MDHEN and CDR2 SYDVKM. V gave up 6 bases and J gave up 5 bases; unmatched junction bases: 13. There are 18 residues in the CDR3. The CDR3 here is CASSRGLAGGPGRETQYF. The CDR3 DNA reads TGTGCCAGCAGCCGTGGACTAGCGGGAGGGCCGGGGAGGGAGACCCAGTACTTC.

The rearrangement joins TRBV7-9 to TRBJ1-5; 7 bases map to TRBD1. The trim removed 6 bases at V and 0 bases at J, leaving 5 bases unmatched. In germline, CDR1 is SEHNR, CDR2 FQNEAQ (reference sequence). The CDR3 is 15 amino acids. The CDR3 coding sequence is TGTGCCAGCAGTTCACAGGGGAGTAGCAATCAGCCCCAGCATTTT. The encoded protein is CASSSQGSSNQPQHF.

CDR3 nucleotide sequence: TGTGCCAGCAGCTTGAGTAAACAGTACAATGAGCAGTTCTTC. Protein product: CASSLSKQYNEQFF. This rearrangement joins TRBV5-4 to TRBJ2-1, with D unclear. The CDR3 runs 14 residues. The V gene's germline CDR1 is SGHNT and CDR2 YYREEE (reference sequence). V was pared by 1 base and J by 4 bases, with 9 bases between.

This clone has just one count. The V call is TRBV25-1, the J call TRBJ2-3; TRBD2 aligns across 7 bases. The V gene's germline CDR1 is MGHDK and CDR2 SYGVNS. The CDR3 extends over 15 amino acids. V shed 2 bases and J 5 bases; nucleotides not matched to a gene: 7. CDR3 in amino acids: CASSEGFGEGDTQYF. CDR3 DNA sequence: TGTGCCAGCAGTGAAGGTTTCGGGGAGGGAGATACGCAGTATTTT.

The V call is TRBV19, the J call TRBJ1-2; 7 bases fit TRBD1. In germline, CDR1 is LNHDA, CDR2 SQIVND (reference sequence). This CDR3 has 15 residues. Trimming took 1 base from V and 5 from J; bases not matched to a gene: 7. The CDR3 DNA sequence: TGTGCCAGTAGTATAGCAACCGGGACAGAGTATGGCTACACCTTC. Translated, it gives CASSIATGTEYGYTF.

The chain recombines TRBV4-3 with TRBJ2-1; 8 bases match TRBD1. Germline CDR1 LGHNA, CDR2 YSLEER. This CDR3 spans 17 amino acids. The V and J ends lost 0 bases and 3 bases, in that order; junction bases with no gene match: 7. The CDR3 spells CASSQEFPDRVYNEQFF. In nucleotides, the CDR3 is TGCGCCAGCAGCCAAGAATTCCCGGACAGGGTCTACAATGAGCAGTTCTTC.

V usage is TRBV9 and J usage is TRBJ2-2, with 9 bases matching TRBD1. The length of the CDR3 is 15 residues. V shed 4 bases, J shed 4 bases, and the junction held 5 bases outside the gene matches. CDR1 is SGDLS and CDR2 is YYNGEE in the germline V gene. The CDR3 DNA sequence: TGTGCCAGCAGCCCCCGGACAGGGGCCACCGGGGAGCTGTTTTTT. Translated: CASSPRTGATGELFF.

The chain combines TRBV4-3 with TRBJ2-7; D is unresolved. Trimming shortened V by 0 bases and J by 4 bases, and 7 bases separated the two germline ends. CDR1 is LGHNA and CDR2 is YSLEER in the germline V gene. The CDR3 contains 13 residues. The CDR3 DNA follows: TGCGCCAGCAGCCAAGATCTCCGGTACGAGCAGTACTTC. Amino acids: CASSQDLRYEQYF.

This chain joins TRBV9 and TRBJ2-7; 7 positions match TRBD2. This CDR3 has 15 residues. V lost 4 bases to trimming and J lost 7 bases; unmatched junction nucleotides: 14. Germline CDR1 is SGDLS and CDR2 is YYNGEE. The CDR3 loop reads CASSSTTGGSGEQYF. CDR3 sequence (DNA): TGTGCCAGCAGCTCCACCACGGGGGGTTCGGGAGAGCAGTACTTC.

The sample holds a few counts of this clone. The CDR3 sequence is CASSLEFEGSEQYF. CDR3 in DNA: TGCGCCAGCAGCTTGGAATTCGAGGGCAGCGAGCAGTACTTC. The rearrangement joins TRBV5-1 to TRBJ2-7, with D tentatively TRBD2 (5 bases). Trimming took off 0 bases at V and 6 bases at J, with 13 bases between the two ends. Germline V gene data show CDR1 as SGHRS and CDR2 as YFSETQ. The CDR3 length is 14 residues.

This clone was observed a single time. The chain uses TRBV4-1 and TRBJ1-5, with 7 nucleotides matching TRBD1. CDR1 and CDR2 (germline): MGHRA, YSYEKL. The trim removed 4 bases at V and 4 bases at J, leaving 10 bases unmatched. CDR3 size: 16 residues. In DNA, the CDR3 is TGCGCCAGCAGCCCTTATGAGGTACAGGGGAATCAGCCCCAGCATTTT. It yields the protein CASSPYEVQGNQPQHF.

The chain employs TRBV7-9 and TRBJ2-7; 9 nucleotides match TRBD2. CDR1 and CDR2 (germline): SEHNR, FQNEAQ (reference sequence). The CDR3 length is 15 residues. V lost 8 bases, J lost 0 bases, and 8 bases stayed unmatched. CDR3: CASSNSGRISYEQYF. DNA for the CDR3: TGTGCCAGCTCTAACAGCGGGAGGATCTCCTACGAGCAGTACTTC.

The rearrangement links TRBV27 to TRBJ2-1; D remains unclear. The CDR3 has 11 amino acids. Deletions cut 5 bases from V and 5 bases from J, with 4 bases between. Germline CDR1 MNHEY, CDR2 SMNVEV (reference sequence). CDR3 residues: CASSTNNEQFF. CDR3 in DNA: TGTGCCAGCAGTACAAACAATGAGCAGTTCTTC.

This clone was detected a few times. V is TRBV5-8 and J is TRBJ1-1, with a tentative D call TRBD1 (5 bases). This CDR3 has 14 residues. V gave up 5 bases and J gave up 6 bases, with 17 bases separating them. Germline assignment: CDR1 SGHTS and CDR2 YDEGEE. The CDR3, as DNA: TGTGCCAGCAGTCTGCCTGGGGGGGAACCTGAAGCTTTCTTT. Translated: CASSLPGGEPEAFF.

This clone showed up just once. The V call is TRBV7-8, the J call TRBJ2-5; possible D gene TRBD1, 6 bases. CDR1 and CDR2 from the germline V gene are SGHVS and FQNEAQ. The ends were cut back, 6 bases at V and 6 bases at J, with 14 bases in the middle. CDR3 length: 13 amino acids. The CDR3 coding sequence is TGTGCCAGCAGTCCAGGGGTCGAGAAGACCCAGTACTTC. Encoded protein: CASSPGVEKTQYF.

CDR3 in amino acids: CASNPPHSTGTPNSYEQYF. Written as DNA, the CDR3 is TGTGCCAGCAACCCGCCCCATTCAACCGGGACACCAAACTCCTACGAGCAGTACTTC. J is TRBJ2-7 and V is TRBV11-2; TRBD1 might be the D (6 bases). Deletions cut 7 bases from V and 0 bases from J, with 28 bases between. The CDR3 spans 19 residues. In germline, CDR1 is SGHAT, CDR2 FQNNGV.

V is TRBV28 and J is TRBJ2-2, with 9 bases identical to TRBD2. The CDR3 loop spans 16 amino acids. V lost 10 bases, J lost 4 bases, and 13 bases stayed unmatched. Germline CDR1 and CDR2: MDHEN and SYDVKM. The CDR3 loop reads CATLGLAGLFTGELFF. The CDR3 region has the DNA TGTGCCACCCTAGGCCTAGCGGGGCTCTTCACCGGGGAGCTGTTTTTT. The complete variable domain, with remaining parts taken from reference TRBV28 and TRBJ2-2, reads DVKVTQSSRYLVKRTGEKVFLECVQDMDHENMFWYRQDPGLGLRLIYFSYDVKMKEKGDIPEGYSVSREKKERFSLILESASTNQTSMYLCATLGLAGLFTGELFFGEGSRLTVL.

The chain joins TRBV28 to TRBJ2-7; D uncertain. The CDR3 contains 12 residues. V shed 6 bases and J shed 6 bases, with 12 bases lying between them. CDR1 is MDHEN and CDR2 is SYDVKM in the germline V gene. CDR3 sequence (DNA): TGTGCCAGCAGCCAAGCTTTGGTCGAGCAGTACTTC. Residues: CASSQALVEQYF.

For the CDR3, the DNA is TGTGCCAGCAGCTTAGGGGCGACGGGGGGGATCGGGGAGCTGTTTTTT. Translation: CASSLGATGGIGELFF. The chain combines TRBV7-6 with TRBJ2-2, with TRBD2 identical over 8 bases. CDR3 length equals 16 residues. The J segment lost 7 bases and the V segment lost 1 base, leaving 8 bases of the junction unmatched. Germline CDR1 SGHVS, CDR2 FNYEAQ.

This clone was seen once. V usage is TRBV2 and J usage is TRBJ1-2; a possible D gene is TRBD1 (5 bases). Germline V gives CDR1 SNHLY, CDR2 FYNNEI. This CDR3 contains 14 residues. The ends were cut back, 7 bases at V and 2 bases at J, with 14 bases in the middle. The CDR3 DNA reads as TGTGCCAGCAAGGGCCAGACAGACAACTATGGCTACACCTTC. Its translation is CASKGQTDNYGYTF.